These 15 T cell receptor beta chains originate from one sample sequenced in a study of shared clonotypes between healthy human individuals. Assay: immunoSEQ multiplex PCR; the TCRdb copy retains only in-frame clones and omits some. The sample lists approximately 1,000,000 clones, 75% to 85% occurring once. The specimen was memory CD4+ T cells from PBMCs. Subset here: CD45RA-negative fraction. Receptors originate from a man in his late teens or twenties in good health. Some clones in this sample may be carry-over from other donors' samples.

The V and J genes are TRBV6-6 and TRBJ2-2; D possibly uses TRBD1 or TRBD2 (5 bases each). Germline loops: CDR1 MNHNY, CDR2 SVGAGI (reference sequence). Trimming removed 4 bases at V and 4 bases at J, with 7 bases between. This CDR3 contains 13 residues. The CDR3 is CASSSGGTGELFF. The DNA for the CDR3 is TGTGCCAGCAGTTCTGGGGGCACCGGGGAGCTGTTTTTT.

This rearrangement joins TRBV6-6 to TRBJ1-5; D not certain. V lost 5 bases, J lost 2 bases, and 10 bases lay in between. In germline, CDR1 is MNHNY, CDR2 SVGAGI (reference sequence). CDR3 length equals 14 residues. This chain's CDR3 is CASSKSWRNQPQHF. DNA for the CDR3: TGTGCCAGCAGTAAGAGTTGGCGCAATCAGCCCCAGCATTTT.

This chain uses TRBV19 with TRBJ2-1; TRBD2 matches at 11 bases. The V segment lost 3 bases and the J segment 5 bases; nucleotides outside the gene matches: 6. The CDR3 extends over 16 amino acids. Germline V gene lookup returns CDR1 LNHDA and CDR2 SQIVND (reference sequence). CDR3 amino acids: CASSIRLAGGNNEQFF. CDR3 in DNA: TGTGCCAGTAGTATCAGGCTAGCGGGAGGAAACAATGAGCAGTTCTTC.

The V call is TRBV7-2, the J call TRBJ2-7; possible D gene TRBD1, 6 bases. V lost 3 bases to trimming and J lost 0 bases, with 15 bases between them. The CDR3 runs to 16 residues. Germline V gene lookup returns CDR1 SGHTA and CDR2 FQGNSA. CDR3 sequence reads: CASSFPPGTFSYEQYF. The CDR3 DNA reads TGTGCCAGCAGCTTCCCGCCCGGGACATTCTCCTACGAGCAGTACTTC. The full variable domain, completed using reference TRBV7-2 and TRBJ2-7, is GAGVSQSPSNKVTEKGKDVELRCDPISGHTALYWYRQSLGQGLEFLIYFQGNSAPDKSGLPSDRFSAERTGGSVSTLTIQRTQQEDSAVYLCASSFPPGTFSYEQYFGPGTRLTVT.

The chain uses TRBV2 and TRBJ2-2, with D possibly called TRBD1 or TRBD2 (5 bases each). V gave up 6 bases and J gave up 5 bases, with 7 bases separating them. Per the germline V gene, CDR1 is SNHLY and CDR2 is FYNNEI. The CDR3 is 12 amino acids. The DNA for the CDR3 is TGTGCCAGCAGCTGGGGGACCGGGGAGCTGTTTTTT. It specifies CASSWGTGELFF.

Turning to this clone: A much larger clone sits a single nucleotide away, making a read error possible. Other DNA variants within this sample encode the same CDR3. CDR3 sequence: CASSLETGANVLTF. The CDR3 DNA reads TGTGCCAGCAGCTTAGAAACTGGGGCCAACGTCCTGACTTTC. V gene TRBV7-9 combines with J gene TRBJ2-6; D gene uncertain. CDR1 and CDR2 (germline): SEHNR, FQNEAQ (reference sequence). The CDR3 contains 14 residues. V was cut by 1 base and J by 2 bases, with 3 bases left in between.

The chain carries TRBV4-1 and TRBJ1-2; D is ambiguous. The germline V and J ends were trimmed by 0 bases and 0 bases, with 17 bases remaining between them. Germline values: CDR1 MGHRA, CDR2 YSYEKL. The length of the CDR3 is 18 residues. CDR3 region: CASSQEENRLSPNYGYTF. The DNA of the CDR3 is TGCGCCAGCAGCCAAGAGGAGAATAGGCTTTCCCCTAACTATGGCTACACCTTC.

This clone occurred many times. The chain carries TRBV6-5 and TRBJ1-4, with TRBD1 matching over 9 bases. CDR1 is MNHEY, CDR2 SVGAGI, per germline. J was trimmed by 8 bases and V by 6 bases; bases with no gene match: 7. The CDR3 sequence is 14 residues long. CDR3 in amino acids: CASRGTGSQEKLFF. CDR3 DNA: TGTGCCAGCAGGGGGACAGGGAGTCAGGAAAAACTGTTTTTT.

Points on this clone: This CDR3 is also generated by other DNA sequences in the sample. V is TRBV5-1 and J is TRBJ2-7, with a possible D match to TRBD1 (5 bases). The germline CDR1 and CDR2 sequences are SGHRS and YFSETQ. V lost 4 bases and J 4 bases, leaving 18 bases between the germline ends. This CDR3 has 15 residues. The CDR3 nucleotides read TGCGCCAGCAGCCGAGACAGTCAAGTCTCTTACGAGCAGTACTTC. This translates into CASSRDSQVSYEQYF.

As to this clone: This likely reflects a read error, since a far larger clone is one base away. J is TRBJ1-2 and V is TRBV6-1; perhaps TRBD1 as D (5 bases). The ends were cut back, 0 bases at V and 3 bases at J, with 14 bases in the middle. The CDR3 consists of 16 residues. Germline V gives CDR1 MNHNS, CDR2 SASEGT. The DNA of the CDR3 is TGTGCCAGCAGTGAAGCAGGACGCGGGGCAGACTATGGCTACACCTTC. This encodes CASSEAGRGADYGYTF.

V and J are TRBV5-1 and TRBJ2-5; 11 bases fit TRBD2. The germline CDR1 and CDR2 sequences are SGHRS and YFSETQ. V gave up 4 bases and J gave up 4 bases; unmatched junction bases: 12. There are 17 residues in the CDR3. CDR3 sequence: CASSPMPLAGVVETQYF. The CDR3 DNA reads TGCGCCAGCAGCCCTATGCCACTAGCGGGAGTAGTAGAGACCCAGTACTTC.

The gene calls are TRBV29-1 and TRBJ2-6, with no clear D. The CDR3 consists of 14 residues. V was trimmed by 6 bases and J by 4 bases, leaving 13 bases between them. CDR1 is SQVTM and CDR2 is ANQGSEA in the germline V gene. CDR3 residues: CSVDHSGGANVLTF. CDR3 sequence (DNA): TGCAGCGTGGACCACTCTGGCGGGGCCAACGTCCTGACTTTC.

CDR3 loop: CASRFWGGEQYF. CDR3 nucleotides: TGTGCCAGCAGGTTTTGGGGAGGCGAGCAGTACTTC. The chain links TRBV11-1 to TRBJ2-7, with D possibly being TRBD2 (6 bases). Germline lookup yields CDR1 SGHAT and CDR2 FQDESV (reference sequence). The CDR3 loop spans 12 amino acids. With 6 bases removed from V and 6 bases from J, the gap between germline ends came to 12 bases.

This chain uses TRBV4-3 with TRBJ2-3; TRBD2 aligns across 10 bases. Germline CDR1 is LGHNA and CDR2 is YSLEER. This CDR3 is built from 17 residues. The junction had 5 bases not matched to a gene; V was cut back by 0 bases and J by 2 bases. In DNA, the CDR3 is TGCGCCAGCAGCCAAGATTCAGGACTAGCGGCCACAGATACGCAGTATTTT. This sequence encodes CASSQDSGLAATDTQYF.

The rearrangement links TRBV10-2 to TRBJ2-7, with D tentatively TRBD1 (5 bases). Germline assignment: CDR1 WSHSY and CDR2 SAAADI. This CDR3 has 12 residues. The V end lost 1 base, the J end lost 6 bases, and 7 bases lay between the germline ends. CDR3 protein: CASSELGAEQYF. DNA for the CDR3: TGCGCCAGCAGTGAGTTAGGGGCCGAGCAGTACTTC.